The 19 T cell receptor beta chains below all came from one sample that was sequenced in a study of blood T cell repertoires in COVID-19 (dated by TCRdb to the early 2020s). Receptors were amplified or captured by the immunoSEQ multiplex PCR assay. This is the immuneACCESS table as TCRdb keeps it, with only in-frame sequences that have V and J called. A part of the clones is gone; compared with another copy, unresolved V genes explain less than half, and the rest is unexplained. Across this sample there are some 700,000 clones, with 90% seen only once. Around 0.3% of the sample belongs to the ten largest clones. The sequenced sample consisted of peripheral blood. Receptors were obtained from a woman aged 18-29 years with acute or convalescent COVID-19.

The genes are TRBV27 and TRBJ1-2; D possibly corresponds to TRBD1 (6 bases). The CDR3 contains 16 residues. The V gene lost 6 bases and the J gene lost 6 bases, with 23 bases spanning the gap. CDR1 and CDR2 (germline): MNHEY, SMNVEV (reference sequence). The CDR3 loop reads CASSISSGGASNGYTF. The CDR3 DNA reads TGTGCCAGCAGCATCTCCTCCGGGGGGGCGAGTAATGGCTACACCTTC.

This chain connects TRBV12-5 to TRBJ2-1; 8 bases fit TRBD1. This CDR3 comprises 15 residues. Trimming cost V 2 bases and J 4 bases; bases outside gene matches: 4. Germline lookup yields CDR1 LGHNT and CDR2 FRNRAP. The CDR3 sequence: CASGLSRQGYNEQFF. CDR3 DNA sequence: TGTGCTAGTGGTTTGTCGCGACAGGGGTACAATGAGCAGTTCTTC. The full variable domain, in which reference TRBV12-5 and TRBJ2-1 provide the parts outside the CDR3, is DARVTQTPRHKVTEMGQEVTMRCQPILGHNTVFWYRQTMMQGLELLAYFRNRAPLDDSGMPKDRFSAEMPDATLATLKIQPSEPRDSAVYFCASGLSRQGYNEQFFGPGTRLTVL.

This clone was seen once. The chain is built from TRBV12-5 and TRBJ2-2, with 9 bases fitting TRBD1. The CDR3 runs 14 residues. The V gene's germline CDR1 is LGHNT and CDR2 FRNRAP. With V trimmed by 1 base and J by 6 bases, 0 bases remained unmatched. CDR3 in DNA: TGTGCTAGTGGTTTGGGGACAGGGGCCGGGGAGCTGTTTTTT. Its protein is CASGLGTGAGELFF.

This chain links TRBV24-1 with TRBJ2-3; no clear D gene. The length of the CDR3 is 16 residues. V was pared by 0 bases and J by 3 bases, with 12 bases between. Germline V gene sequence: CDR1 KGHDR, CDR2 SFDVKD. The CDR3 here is CATSDLGDFATDTQYF. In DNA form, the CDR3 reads TGTGCCACCAGTGATTTGGGAGATTTCGCTACAGATACGCAGTATTTT.

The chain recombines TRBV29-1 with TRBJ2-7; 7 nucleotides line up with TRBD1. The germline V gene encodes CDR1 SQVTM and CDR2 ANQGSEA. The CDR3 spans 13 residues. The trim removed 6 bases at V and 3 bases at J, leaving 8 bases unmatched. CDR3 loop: CSVWDRKHYEQYF. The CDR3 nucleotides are TGCAGCGTCTGGGACAGAAAACACTACGAGCAGTACTTC.

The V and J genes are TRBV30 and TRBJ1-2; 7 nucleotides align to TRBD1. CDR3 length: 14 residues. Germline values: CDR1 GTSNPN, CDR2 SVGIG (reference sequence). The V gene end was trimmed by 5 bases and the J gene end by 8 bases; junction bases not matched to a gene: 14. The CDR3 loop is CAWPSRGPSGGYTF. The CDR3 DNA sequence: TGTGCCTGGCCCTCGAGGGGGCCGTCGGGGGGCTACACCTTC.

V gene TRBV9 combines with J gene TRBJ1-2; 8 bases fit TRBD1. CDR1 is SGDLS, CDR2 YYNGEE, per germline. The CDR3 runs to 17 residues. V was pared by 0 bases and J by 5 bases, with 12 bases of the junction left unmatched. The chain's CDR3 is CASSVANPGQGMYGYTF. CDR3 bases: TGTGCCAGCAGCGTAGCTAACCCCGGACAGGGAATGTATGGCTACACCTTC.

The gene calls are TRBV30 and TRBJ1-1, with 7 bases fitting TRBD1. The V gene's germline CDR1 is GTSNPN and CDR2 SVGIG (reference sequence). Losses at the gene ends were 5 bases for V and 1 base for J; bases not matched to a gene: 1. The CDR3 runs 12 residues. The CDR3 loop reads CAWDRENTEAFF. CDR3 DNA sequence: TGTGCCTGGGACAGGGAGAACACTGAAGCTTTCTTT.

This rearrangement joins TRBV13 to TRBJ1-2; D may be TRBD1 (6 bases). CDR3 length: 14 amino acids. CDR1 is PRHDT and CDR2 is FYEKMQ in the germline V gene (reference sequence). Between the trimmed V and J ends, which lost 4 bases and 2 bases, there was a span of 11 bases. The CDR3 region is CASSYRTGNYGYTF. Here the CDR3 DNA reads TGTGCCAGCAGCTACAGAACAGGGAACTATGGCTACACCTTC. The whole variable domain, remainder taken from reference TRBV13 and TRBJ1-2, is AAGVIQSPRHLIKEKRETATLKCYPIPRHDTVYWYQQGPGQDPQFLISFYEKMQSDKGSIPDRFSAQQFSDYHSELNMSSLELGDSALYFCASSYRTGNYGYTFGSGTRLTVV.

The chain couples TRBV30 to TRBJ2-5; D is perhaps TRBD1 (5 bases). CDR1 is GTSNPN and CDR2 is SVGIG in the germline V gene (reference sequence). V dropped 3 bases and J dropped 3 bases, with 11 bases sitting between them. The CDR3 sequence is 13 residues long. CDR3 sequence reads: CAWSVSREETQYF. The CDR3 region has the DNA TGTGCCTGGAGCGTATCCAGGGAAGAGACCCAGTACTTC. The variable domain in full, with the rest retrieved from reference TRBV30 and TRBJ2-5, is SQTIHQWPATLVQPVGSPLSLECTVEGTSNPNLYWYRQAAGRGLQLLFYSVGIGQISSEVPQNLSASRPQDRQFILSSKKLLLSDSGFYLCAWSVSREETQYFGPGTRLLVL.

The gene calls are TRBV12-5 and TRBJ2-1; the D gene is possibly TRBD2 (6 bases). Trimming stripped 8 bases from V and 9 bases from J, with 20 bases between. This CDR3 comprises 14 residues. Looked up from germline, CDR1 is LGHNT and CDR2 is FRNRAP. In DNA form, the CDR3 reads TGTGCTAGTTCCCTAGGCGGGGCGCGAGGTGAGCAGTTCTTC. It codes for CASSLGGARGEQFF.

CDR3 amino acids: CASSSTGGLTEAFF. The CDR3 DNA is TGTGCCAGCAGTTCAACAGGGGGACTTACTGAAGCTTTCTTT. This chain joins TRBV27 and TRBJ1-1; 8 bases align to TRBD1. The CDR3 loop spans 14 amino acids. After removal of 4 bases from V and 5 bases from J, the junction contained 6 bases not matched to a gene. The germline gives CDR1 MNHEY, CDR2 SMNVEV (reference sequence).

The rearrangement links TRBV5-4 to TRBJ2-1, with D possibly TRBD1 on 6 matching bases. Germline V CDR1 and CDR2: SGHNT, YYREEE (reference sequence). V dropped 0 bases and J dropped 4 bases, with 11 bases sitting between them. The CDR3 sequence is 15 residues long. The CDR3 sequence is CASSLARGPYNEQFF. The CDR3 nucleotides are TGTGCCAGCAGCTTGGCCAGGGGCCCGTACAATGAGCAGTTCTTC.

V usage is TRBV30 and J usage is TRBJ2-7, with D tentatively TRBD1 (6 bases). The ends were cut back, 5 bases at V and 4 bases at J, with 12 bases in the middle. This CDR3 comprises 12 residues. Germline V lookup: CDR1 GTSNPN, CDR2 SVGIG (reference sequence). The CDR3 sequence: CAWDRKSYEQYF. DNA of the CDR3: TGTGCCTGGGACAGGAAAAGTTACGAGCAGTACTTC.

The CDR3 DNA sequence: TGTGCCAGCAGCGAGGGACAGGGAGTGGGAAAACAGACCCAGTACTTC. It translates to CASSEGQGVGKQTQYF. This chain uses TRBV9 with TRBJ2-5; TRBD1 agrees at 9 bases. J was trimmed by 6 bases and V by 3 bases; bases with no gene match: 12. The length of the CDR3 is 16 residues. Germline CDR1 is SGDLS and CDR2 is YYNGEE.

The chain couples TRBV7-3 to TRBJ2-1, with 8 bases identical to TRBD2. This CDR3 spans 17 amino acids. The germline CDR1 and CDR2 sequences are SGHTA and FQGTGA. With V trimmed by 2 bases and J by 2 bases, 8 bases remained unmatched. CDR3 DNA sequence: TGTGCCAGCAGCTTACGGGAGGGATTAAGCACCTACAATGAGCAGTTCTTC. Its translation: CASSLREGLSTYNEQFF.

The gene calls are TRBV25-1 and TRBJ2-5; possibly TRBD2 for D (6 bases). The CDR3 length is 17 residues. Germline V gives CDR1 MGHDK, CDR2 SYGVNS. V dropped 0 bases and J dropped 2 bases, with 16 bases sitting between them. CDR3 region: CASSEYRRAGLQETQYF. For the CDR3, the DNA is TGTGCCAGCAGTGAATATCGCAGGGCCGGACTACAAGAGACCCAGTACTTC.

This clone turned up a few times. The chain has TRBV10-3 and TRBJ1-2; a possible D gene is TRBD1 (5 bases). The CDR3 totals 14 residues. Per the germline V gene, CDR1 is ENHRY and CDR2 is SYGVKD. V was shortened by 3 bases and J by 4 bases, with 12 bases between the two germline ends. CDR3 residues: CAISDATAIYGYTF. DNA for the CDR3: TGTGCCATCAGTGATGCGACAGCTATCTATGGCTACACCTTC.

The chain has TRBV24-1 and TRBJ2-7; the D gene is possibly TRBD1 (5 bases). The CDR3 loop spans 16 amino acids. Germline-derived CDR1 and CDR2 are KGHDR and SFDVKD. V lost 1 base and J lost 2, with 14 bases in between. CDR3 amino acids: CATSDFRAGFPYEQYF. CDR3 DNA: TGTGCCACCAGTGATTTTAGGGCAGGGTTTCCCTACGAGCAGTACTTC.